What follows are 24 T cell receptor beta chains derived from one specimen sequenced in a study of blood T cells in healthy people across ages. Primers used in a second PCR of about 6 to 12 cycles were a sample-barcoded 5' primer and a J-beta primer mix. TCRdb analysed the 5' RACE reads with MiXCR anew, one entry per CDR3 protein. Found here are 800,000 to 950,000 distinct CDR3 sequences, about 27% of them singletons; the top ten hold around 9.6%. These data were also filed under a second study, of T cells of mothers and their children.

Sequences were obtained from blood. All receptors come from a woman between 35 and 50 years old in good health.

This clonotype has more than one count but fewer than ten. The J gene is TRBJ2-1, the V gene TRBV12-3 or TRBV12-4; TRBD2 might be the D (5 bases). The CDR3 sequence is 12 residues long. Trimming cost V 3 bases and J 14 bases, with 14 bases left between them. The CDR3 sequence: CASSFGLPWEFF. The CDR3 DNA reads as TGTGCCAGCAGTTTCGGACTGCCCTGGGAGTTCTTC.

This chain's CDR3 is CAKPSGGVSNTGELFF. CDR3 nucleotides: TGTGCCAAACCTAGCGGGGGAGTCTCGAACACCGGGGAGCTGTTTTTT. The chain uses TRBV6-4 and TRBJ2-2; 10 bases map to TRBD2. V gave up 10 bases and J gave up 0 bases; unmatched junction bases: 8. The germline V gene encodes CDR1 MRHNA and CDR2 SNTAGT. CDR3 size: 16 residues.

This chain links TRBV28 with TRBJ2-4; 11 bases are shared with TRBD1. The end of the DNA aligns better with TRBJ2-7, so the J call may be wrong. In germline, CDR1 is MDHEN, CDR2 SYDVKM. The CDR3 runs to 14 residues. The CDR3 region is CATRGQGDPYEQYF. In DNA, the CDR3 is TGTGCCACTAGGGGACAGGGGGACCCCTACGAGCAGTACTTC.

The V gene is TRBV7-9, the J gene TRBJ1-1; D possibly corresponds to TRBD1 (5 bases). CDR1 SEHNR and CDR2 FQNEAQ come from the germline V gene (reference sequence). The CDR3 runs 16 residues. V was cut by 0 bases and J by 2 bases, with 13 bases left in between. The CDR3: CASSLARGLINTEAFF. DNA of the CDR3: TGTGCCAGCAGCTTAGCAAGGGGATTAATTAACACTGAAGCTTTCTTT.

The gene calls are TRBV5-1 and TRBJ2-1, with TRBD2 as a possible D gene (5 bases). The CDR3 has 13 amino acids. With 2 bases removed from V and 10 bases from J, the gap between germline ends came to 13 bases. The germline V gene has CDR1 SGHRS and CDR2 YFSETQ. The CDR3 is CASSLASTYEQFF. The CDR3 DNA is TGCGCCAGCAGCTTAGCTAGCACCTACGAGCAGTTCTTC.

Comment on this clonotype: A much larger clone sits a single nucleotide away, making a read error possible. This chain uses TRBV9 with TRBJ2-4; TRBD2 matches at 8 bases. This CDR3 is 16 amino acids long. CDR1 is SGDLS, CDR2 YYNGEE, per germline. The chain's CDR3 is CAGSVGAKRGWDIQYF. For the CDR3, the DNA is TGTGCCGGCAGCGTAGGAGCGAAGCGGGGGTGGGACATTCAGTACTTC.

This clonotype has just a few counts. The CDR3 reads CASSLQPGYNEQFF. The CDR3 bases are TGTGCCAGCAGCTTACAACCGGGCTACAATGAGCAGTTCTTC. The chain joins TRBV7-2 to TRBJ2-1; no definite D call. With 2 bases removed from V and 3 bases from J, the gap between germline ends came to 8 bases. Germline V gene lookup returns CDR1 SGHTA and CDR2 FQGNSA. The CDR3 consists of 14 residues.

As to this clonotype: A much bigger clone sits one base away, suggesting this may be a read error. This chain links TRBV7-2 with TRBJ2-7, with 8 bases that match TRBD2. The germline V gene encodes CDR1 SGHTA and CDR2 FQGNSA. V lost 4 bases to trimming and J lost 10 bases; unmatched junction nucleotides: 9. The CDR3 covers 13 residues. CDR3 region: CASSSASGGDQYF. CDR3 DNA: TGTGCCAGCAGCTCAGCCTCGGGAGGGGACCAGTACTTC.

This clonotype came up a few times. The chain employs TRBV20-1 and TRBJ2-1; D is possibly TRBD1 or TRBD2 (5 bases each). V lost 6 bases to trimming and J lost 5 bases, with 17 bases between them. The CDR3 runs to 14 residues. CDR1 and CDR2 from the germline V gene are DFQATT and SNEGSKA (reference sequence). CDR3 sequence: CSATPPGLHNEQFF. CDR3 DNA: TGCAGTGCCACGCCCCCGGGGCTCCACAATGAGCAGTTCTTC.

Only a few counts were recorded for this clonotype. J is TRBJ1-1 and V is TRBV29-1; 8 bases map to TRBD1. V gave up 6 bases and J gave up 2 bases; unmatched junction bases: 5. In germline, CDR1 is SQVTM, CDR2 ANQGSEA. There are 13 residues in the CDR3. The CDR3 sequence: CSVGQGRNTEAFF. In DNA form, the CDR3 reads TGCAGCGTCGGACAGGGAAGAAACACTGAAGCTTTCTTT.

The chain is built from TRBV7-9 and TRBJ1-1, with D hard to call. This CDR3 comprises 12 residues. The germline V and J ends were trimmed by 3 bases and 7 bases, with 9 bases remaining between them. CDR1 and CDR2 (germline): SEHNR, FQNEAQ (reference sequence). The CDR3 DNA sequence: TGTGCCAGCAGCTTTTTAGGGAGTGAAGCTTTCTTT. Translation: CASSFLGSEAFF.

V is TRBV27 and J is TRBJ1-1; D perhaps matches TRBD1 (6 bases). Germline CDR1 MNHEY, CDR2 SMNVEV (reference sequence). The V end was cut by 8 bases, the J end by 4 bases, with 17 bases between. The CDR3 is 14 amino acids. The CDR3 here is CASLLRGASTEAFF. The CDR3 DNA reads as TGTGCCAGCCTCTTACGGGGGGCGAGCACTGAAGCTTTCTTT.

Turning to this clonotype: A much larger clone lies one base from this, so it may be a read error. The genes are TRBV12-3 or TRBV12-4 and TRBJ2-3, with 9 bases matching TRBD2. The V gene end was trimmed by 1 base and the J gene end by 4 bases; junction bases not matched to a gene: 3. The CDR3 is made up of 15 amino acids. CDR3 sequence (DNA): TGTGCCAGCAGTTTAGTGACTAGCGGCGCAGATACGCAGTATTTT. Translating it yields CASSLVTSGADTQYF.

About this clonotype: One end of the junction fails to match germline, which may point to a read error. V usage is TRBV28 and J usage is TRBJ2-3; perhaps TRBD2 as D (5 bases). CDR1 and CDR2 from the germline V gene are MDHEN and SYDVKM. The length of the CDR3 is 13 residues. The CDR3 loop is CVSREGVTDMQYF. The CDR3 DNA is TGTGTCAGCCGAGAGGGTGTTACAGATATGCAGTATTTT.

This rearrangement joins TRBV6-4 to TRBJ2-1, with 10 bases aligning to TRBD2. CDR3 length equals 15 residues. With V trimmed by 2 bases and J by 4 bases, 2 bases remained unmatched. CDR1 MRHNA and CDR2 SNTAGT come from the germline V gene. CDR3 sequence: CASSDGTSDYNEQFF. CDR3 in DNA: TGTGCCAGCAGTGACGGGACTAGCGATTACAATGAGCAGTTCTTC.

CDR3 bases: TGTGCCACCAGTGACGGGGCAGTATACGAAGAGACCCAGTACTTC. Translation: CATSDGAVYEETQYF. The chain carries TRBV24-1 and TRBJ2-5; D could derive from TRBD1 or TRBD2 (5 bases each). This CDR3 region has 15 residues. Germline V CDR1 and CDR2: KGHDR, SFDVKD. V was trimmed by 4 bases and J by 3 bases, leaving 14 bases between them.

The CDR3 DNA reads as TGTGCCAGCAGCCCGGGCAGCAGTAGGACAGATACGCAGTATTTT. It codes for CASSPGSSRTDTQYF. The chain is built from TRBV7-3 and TRBJ2-3; no clear D. With 5 bases removed from V and 3 bases from J, the gap between germline ends came to 15 bases. Germline lookup yields CDR1 SGHTA and CDR2 FQGTGA. The CDR3 extends over 15 amino acids.

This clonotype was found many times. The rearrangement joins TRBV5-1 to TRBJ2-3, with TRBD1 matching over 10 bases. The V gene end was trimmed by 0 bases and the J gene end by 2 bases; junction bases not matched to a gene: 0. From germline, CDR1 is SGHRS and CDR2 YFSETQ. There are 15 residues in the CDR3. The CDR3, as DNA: TGCGCCAGCAGCTTGGGACAGGGGGCCACAGATACGCAGTATTTT. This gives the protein CASSLGQGATDTQYF.

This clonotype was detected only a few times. The CDR3 loop is CASSLVWTAGANVLTF. For the CDR3, the DNA is TGTGCCAGCAGCTTAGTTTGGACTGCTGGGGCCAACGTCCTGACTTTC. The V call is TRBV7-2, the J call TRBJ2-6; tentative D call: TRBD2 (5 bases). The CDR3 contains 16 residues. Germline V CDR1 and CDR2: SGHTA, FQGNSA. Trimming removed 1 base from V and 2 bases from J, with 9 bases in between.

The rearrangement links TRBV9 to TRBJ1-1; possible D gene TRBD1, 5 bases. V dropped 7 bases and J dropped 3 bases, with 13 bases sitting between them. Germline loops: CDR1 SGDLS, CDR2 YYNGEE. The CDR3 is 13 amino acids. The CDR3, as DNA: TGTGCCAGCTCCCGGGAGGGGTACACTGAAGCTTTCTTT. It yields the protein CASSREGYTEAFF.

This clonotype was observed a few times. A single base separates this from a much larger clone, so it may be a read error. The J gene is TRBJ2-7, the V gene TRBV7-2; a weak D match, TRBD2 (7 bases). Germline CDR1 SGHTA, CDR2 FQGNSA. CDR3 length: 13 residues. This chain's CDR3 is CDSSWGGGYEQYF. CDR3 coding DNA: TGTGACAGCAGCTGGGGAGGGGGATACGAGCAGTACTTC.

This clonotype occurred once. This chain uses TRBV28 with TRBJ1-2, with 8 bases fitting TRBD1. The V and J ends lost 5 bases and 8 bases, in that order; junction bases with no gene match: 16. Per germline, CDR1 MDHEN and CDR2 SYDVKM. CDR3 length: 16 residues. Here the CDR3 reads CASSAPSGQGNLGYTF. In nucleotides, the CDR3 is TGTGCCAGCAGTGCCCCTTCAGGACAGGGAAATTTGGGCTACACCTTC.

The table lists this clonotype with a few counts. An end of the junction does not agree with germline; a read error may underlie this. This CDR3 is CAGRTSGGASYEQYF. CDR3 coding DNA: TGTGCCGGCAGGACTAGCGGGGGGGCCTCCTACGAGCAGTACTTC. The rearrangement uses TRBV2 and TRBJ2-7; 15 positions match TRBD2. This CDR3 spans 15 amino acids. Germline V gene data show CDR1 as SNHLY and CDR2 as FYNNEI.

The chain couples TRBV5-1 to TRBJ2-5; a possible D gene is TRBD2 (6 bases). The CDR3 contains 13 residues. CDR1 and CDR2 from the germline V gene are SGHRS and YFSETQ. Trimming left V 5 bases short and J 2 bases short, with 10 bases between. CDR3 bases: TGCGCCAGCAGGGCGGGACCTCAAGAGACCCAGTACTTC. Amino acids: CASRAGPQETQYF. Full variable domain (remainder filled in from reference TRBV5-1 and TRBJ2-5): KAGVTQTPRYLIKTRGQQVTLSCSPISGHRSVSWYQQTPGQGLQFLFEYFSETQRNKGNFPGRFSGRQFSNSRSEMNVSTLELGDSALYLCASRAGPQETQYFGPGTRLLVL.